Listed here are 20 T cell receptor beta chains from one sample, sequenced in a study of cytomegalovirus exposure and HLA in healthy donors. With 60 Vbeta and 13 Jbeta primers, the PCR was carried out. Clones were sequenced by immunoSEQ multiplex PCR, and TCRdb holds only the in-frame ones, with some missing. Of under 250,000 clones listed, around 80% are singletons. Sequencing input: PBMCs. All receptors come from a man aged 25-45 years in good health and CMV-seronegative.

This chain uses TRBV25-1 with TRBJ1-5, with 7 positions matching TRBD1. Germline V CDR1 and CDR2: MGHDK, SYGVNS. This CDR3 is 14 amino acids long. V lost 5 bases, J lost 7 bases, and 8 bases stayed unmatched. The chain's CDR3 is CASSTTGASQPQHF. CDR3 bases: TGTGCCAGCAGTACCACAGGGGCTAGCCAGCCCCAGCATTTT.

The CDR3 DNA sequence: TGCGCCAGCAGCTTGGTGGGACAGAGTTACGAGCAGTACTTC. It specifies CASSLVGQSYEQYF. The chain carries TRBV5-1 and TRBJ2-7; 7 bases align to TRBD1. The germline V gene encodes CDR1 SGHRS and CDR2 YFSETQ. V shed 0 bases, J shed 4 bases, and the junction held 4 bases outside the gene matches. This CDR3 is built from 14 residues.

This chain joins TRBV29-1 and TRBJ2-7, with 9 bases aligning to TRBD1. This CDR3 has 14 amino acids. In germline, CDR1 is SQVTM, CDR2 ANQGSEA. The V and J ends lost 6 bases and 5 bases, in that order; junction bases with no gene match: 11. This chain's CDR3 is CSVDSGQGTHEQYF. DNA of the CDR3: TGCAGCGTCGATTCGGGACAGGGCACCCACGAGCAGTACTTC.

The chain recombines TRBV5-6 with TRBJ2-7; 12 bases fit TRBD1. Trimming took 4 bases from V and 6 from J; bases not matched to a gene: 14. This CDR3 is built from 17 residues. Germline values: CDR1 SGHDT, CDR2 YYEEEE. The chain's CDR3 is CASSTGTGGLRGPEQYF. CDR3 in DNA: TGTGCCAGCAGCACCGGGACAGGGGGCTTGAGGGGCCCCGAGCAGTACTTC.

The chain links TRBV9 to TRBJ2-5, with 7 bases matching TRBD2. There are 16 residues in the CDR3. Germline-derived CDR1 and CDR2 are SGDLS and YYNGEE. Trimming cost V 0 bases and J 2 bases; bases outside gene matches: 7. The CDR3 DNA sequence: TGTGCCAGCAGCGTAGACCCTAGCGGAATACAAGAGACCCAGTACTTC. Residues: CASSVDPSGIQETQYF.

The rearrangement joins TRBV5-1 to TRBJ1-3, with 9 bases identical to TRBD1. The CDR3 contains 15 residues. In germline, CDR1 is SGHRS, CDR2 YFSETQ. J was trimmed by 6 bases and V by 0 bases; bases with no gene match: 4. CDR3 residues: CASSLGDRATNTIYF. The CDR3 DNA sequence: TGCGCCAGCAGCTTGGGGGACAGGGCGACAAACACCATATATTTT. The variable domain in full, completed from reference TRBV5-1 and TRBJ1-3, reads KAGVTQTPRYLIKTRGQQVTLSCSPISGHRSVSWYQQTPGQGLQFLFEYFSETQRNKGNFPGRFSGRQFSNSRSEMNVSTLELGDSALYLCASSLGDRATNTIYFGEGSWLTVV.

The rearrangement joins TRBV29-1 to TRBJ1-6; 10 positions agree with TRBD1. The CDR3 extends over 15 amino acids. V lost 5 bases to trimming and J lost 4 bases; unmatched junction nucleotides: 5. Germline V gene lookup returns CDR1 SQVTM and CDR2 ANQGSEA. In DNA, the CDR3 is TGCAGCGTTATGGACAGGGGGTCATATAATTCACCCCTCCACTTT. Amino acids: CSVMDRGSYNSPLHF. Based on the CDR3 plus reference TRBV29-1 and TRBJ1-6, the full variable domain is SAVISQKPSRDICQRGTSLTIQCQVDSQVTMMFWYRQQPGQSLTLIATANQGSEATYESGFVIDKFPISRPNLTFSTLTVSNMSPEDSSIYLCSVMDRGSYNSPLHFGNGTRLTVT.

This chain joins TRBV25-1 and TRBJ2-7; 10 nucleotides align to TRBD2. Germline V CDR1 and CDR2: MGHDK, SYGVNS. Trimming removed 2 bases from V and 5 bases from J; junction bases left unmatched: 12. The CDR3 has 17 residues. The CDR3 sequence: CASSEPGLAAAGDEQYF. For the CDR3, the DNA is TGTGCCAGCAGTGAACCCGGACTAGCGGCCGCAGGGGACGAGCAGTACTTC.

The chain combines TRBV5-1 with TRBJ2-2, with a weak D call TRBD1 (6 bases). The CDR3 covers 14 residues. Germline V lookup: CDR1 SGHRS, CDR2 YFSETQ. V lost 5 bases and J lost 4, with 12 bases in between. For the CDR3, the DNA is TGCGCCAGCAGTTATGGGGACACCACCGGGGAGCTGTTTTTT. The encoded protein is CASSYGDTTGELFF.

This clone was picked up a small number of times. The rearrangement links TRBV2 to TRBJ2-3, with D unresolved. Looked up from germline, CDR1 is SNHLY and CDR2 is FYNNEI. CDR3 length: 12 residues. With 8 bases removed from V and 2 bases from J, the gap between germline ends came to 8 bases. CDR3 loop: CASAAYTDTQYF. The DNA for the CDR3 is TGTGCCAGCGCGGCCTACACAGATACGCAGTATTTT. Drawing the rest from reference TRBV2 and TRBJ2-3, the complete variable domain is EPEVTQTPSHQVTQMGQEVILRCVPISNHLYFYWYRQILGQKVEFLVSFYNNEISEKSEIFDDQFSVERPDGSNFTLKIRSTKLEDSAMYFCASAAYTDTQYFGPGTRLTVL.

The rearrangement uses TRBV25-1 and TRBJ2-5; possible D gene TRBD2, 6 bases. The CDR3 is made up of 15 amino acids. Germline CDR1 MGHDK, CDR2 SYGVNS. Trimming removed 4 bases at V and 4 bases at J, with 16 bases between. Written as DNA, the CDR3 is TGTGCCAGCAGTGCGGCCCGGGGGACCCCAGAGACCCAGTACTTC. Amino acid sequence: CASSAARGTPETQYF.

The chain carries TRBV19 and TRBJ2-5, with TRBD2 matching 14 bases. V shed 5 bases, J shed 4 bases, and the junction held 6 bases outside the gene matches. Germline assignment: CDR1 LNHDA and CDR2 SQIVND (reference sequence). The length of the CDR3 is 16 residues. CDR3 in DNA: TGTGCCAGTAGTTTTGGGACTAGCGGGAGTGGAGAGACCCAGTACTTC. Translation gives CASSFGTSGSGETQYF.

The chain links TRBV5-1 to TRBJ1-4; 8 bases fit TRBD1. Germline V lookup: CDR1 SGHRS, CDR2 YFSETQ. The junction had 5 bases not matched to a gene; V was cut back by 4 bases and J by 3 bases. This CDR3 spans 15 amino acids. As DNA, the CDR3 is TGCGCCAGCAGCAGGACAGGGACCTCTAATGAAAAACTGTTTTTT. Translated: CASSRTGTSNEKLFF.

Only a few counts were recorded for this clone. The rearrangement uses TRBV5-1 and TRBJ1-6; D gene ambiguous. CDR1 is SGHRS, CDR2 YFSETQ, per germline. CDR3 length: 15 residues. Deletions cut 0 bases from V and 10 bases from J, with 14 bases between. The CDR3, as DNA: TGCGCCAGCAGCTTGGCATGGCGGGGTTACTCACCCCTCCACTTT. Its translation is CASSLAWRGYSPLHF.

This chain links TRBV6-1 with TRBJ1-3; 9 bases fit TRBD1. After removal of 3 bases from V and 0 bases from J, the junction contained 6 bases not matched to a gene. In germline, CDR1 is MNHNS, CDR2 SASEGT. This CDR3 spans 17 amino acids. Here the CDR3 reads CASSEDLTGGSGNTIYF. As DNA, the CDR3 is TGTGCCAGCAGTGAGGACTTGACAGGGGGCTCTGGAAACACCATATATTTT.

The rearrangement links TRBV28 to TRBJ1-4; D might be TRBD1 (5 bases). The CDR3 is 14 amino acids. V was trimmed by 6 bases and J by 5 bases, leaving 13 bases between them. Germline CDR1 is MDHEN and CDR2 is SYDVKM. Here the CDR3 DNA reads TGTGCCAGCAGAGTAACAGGCCCCAATGAAAAACTGTTTTTT. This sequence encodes CASRVTGPNEKLFF.

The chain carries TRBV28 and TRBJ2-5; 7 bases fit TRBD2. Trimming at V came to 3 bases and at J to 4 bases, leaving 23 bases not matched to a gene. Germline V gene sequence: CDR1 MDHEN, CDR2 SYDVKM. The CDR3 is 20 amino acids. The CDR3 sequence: CASSFRPRTSSRYKGETQYF. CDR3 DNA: TGTGCCAGCAGTTTCCGGCCAAGGACTAGTTCTCGGTACAAGGGAGAGACCCAGTACTTC.

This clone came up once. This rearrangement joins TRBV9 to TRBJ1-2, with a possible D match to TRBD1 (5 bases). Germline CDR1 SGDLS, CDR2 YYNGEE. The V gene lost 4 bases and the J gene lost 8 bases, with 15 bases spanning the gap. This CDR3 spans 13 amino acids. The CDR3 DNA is TGTGCCAGCAGCCCAGGGCTTTCGGAGGGCTACACCTTC. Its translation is CASSPGLSEGYTF.

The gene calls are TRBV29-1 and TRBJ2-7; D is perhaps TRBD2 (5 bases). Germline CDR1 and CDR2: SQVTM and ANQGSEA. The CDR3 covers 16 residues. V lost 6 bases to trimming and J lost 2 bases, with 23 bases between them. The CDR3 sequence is CSVQTAGGTTTYEQYF. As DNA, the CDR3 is TGCAGCGTGCAAACGGCGGGCGGAACTACTACCTACGAGCAGTACTTC.

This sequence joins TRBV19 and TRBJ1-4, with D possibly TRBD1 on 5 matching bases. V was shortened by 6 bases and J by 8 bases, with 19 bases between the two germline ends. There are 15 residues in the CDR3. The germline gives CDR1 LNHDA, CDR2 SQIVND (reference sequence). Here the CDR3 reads CASRQFMGGMEKLFF. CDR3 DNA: TGTGCCAGTAGGCAATTCATGGGGGGAATGGAAAAACTGTTTTTT.